These T cell receptor beta chains were read from a single sample in a study of blood T cells in healthy people across ages. Via MiXCR, TCRdb re-called the 5' RACE reads, giving one row per CDR3 protein. The sample has over a million distinct CDR3 sequences; approximately 63% are singletons. The sample consisted of blood. All receptors come from a man between 18 and 35 years old in good health. Each CDR3 is given with its conserved first and last residue. Each record gives: D gene, V gene, J gene, clone size, CDR3 length, CDR3 DNA, CDR3 protein. A D gene is named only where the DNA matches it firmly. Clone sizes are given selectively: once, few, many, or a class where the clone is expanded.

NA,TRBV25-1,TRBJ1-2,NA,13,TGTGCCAGCAGTGAGCGCACCCCGGACGGCTACACCTTC,CASSERTPDGYTF
NA,TRBV7-2,TRBJ1-2,NA,12,TGTGCCAGCAGCCCCCCGGCGGGTGGCTACACCTTC,CASSPPAGGYTF
NA,TRBV20-1,TRBJ2-1,few,12,TGCAGTGCCGTTTTAGTCTCCAATGAGCAGTTCTTC,CSAVLVSNEQFF
TRBD2,TRBV20-1,TRBJ2-1,few,14,TGCAGTGCTAGTGGGACTAGCGCATACAATGAGCAGTTCTTC,CSASGTSAYNEQFF
TRBD1,TRBV4-2,TRBJ1-2,NA,16,TGTGCCAGCAGCCAAGTTGAGGGGTCAGGGGGCAAGGGCTACACCTTC,CASSQVEGSGGKGYTF
NA,TRBV5-1,TRBJ2-7,NA,14,TGCGCCAGCAGCTTGCACAGTCCTAGCTACGAGCAGTACTTC,CASSLHSPSYEQYF
TRBD2,TRBV5-1,TRBJ2-3,NA,15,TGCGCCAGCAGTGCCTTCGGGGGGAGCACAGATACGCAGTATTTT,CASSAFGGSTDTQYF
NA,TRBV29-1,TRBJ1-2,NA,12,TGCAGCGTCGCCCTGGGGCAACATGGCTACACCTTC,CSVALGQHGYTF
NA,TRBV20-1,TRBJ1-4,NA,14,TGCAGTGCTTTGGGACAAGTAGGCGTTGAAAAACTGTTTTTT,CSALGQVGVEKLFF
NA,TRBV12-3/TRBV12-4,TRBJ1-5,NA,13,TGTGCCAGCAGTCCCGTCGGGGCTCAGCCCCAGCATTTT,CASSPVGAQPQHF
TRBD1,TRBV5-1,TRBJ2-2,NA,16,TGCGCCAGCAGCTTGCTTTCAGGGGGTGACACCGGGGAGCTGTTTTTT,CASSLLSGGDTGELFF
TRBD2,TRBV5-5,TRBJ2-5,few,15,TGTGCCAGCAGCACAACACTAGCGGTCAAAGAGACCCAGTACTTC,CASSTTLAVKETQYF
NA,TRBV7-2,TRBJ2-3,NA,14,TGTGCCAGCAGCCCAGCGGTGGGCCCAGATACGCAGTATTTT,CASSPAVGPDTQYF
NA,TRBV5-1,TRBJ2-7,NA,15,TGCGCCAGCAGCTTGGTGGCTAGAATAGCCGACGAGCAGTACTTC,CASSLVARIADEQYF
TRBD1,TRBV6-2/TRBV6-3,TRBJ2-4,NA,13,TGTGCCAGCAGGGGACAGGGGATGAACATTCAGTACTTC,CASRGQGMNIQYF
TRBD2,TRBV20-1,TRBJ2-1,NA,13,TGCAGTGCTAGGAAGACTAGCTTCAATGAGCAGTTCTTC,CSARKTSFNEQFF
NA,TRBV5-6,TRBJ2-1,NA,14,TGTGCCAGCAGCCCGGGAAACATTTCCAATGAGCAGTTCTTC,CASSPGNISNEQFF
NA,TRBV6-2/TRBV6-3,TRBJ2-1,NA,15,TGTGCCAGCAGTCCTCTAGCCCCCTCCTACAATGAGCAGTTCTTC,CASSPLAPSYNEQFF
NA,TRBV13,TRBJ2-7,few,15,TGTGCCAGCAGCCGCCGCTCCCCGGGATCCTACGAGCAGTACTTC,CASSRRSPGSYEQYF
NA,TRBV21-1,TRBJ2-3,NA,14,TGTGCCAGCAGCAACACCCCGGGCACAGATACGCAGTATTTT,CASSNTPGTDTQYF
NA,TRBV27,TRBJ2-3,NA,16,TGTGCCAGCAGACCTCGAGGACAGAGGATGACAGATACGCAGTATTTT,CASRPRGQRMTDTQYF
TRBD2,TRBV4-2,TRBJ2-7,NA,16,TGTGCCAGCAGCCAGCCCATAGCGGGAGAGCCCTACGAGCAGTACTTC,CASSQPIAGEPYEQYF
NA,TRBV20-1,TRBJ2-1,few,14,TGCAGTGCTAGACCCCCACTAGCAGGGAATGAGCAGTTCTTC,CSARPPLAGNEQFF
NA,TRBV10-3,TRBJ1-1,few,13,TGTGCCATCAGTGAAGTTACTCGAGGGGAAGCTTTCTTT,CAISEVTRGEAFF
NA,TRBV7-2,TRBJ2-3,few,14,TGTGCCAGCAGCTTAGCCCTAGAGTTGCCTACGCAGTATTTT,CASSLALELPTQYF
NA,TRBV27,TRBJ2-1,few,15,TGTGCCAGCAGTTTGGAGGGGGGCTTCGGCAATGAGCAGTTCTTC,CASSLEGGFGNEQFF
TRBD1,TRBV20-1,TRBJ1-2,once,14,TGCAGTGCAAAACCTGGACAGGGGACCTATGGCTACACCTTC,CSAKPGQGTYGYTF
TRBD1,TRBV29-1,TRBJ2-3,NA,14,TGCAGCGTTGAGTACCGGACAGGGGGAGATACGCAGTATTTT,CSVEYRTGGDTQYF
NA,TRBV7-8,TRBJ2-5,NA,17,TGTGCCAGCAGCGCACAGTTGGGGGGCACGAGTAAGGAGACCCAGTACTTC,CASSAQLGGTSKETQYF
TRBD1,TRBV7-9,TRBJ1-2,few,16,TGTGCCAGCAGCTTAAATAAGGGGGCGGACGCCTATGGCTACACCTTC,CASSLNKGADAYGYTF
TRBD1,TRBV28,TRBJ2-1,NA,14,TGTGCCAGCAGCATCCCAGGGGGTCGCAATGAGCAGTTCTTC,CASSIPGGRNEQFF
NA,TRBV12-3/TRBV12-4,TRBJ2-3,NA,15,TGTGCCAGCAGCCCCGCGCGCTCGGGCACAGATACGCAGTATTTT,CASSPARSGTDTQYF
TRBD1,TRBV12-3/TRBV12-4,TRBJ1-5,once,15,TGTGCCAGCAGTTGGGACAGGGAGGTCGATCAGCCCCAGCATTTT,CASSWDREVDQPQHF
NA,TRBV12-3/TRBV12-4,TRBJ1-1,NA,11,TGTGCCAGCACCGCCGGGGGAGGAGCTTTCTTT,CASTAGGGAFF
TRBD2,TRBV4-1,TRBJ2-7,NA,15,TGCGCCAGCAGCCATGGGACTAGCGGGGGAGACGAGCAGTACTTC,CASSHGTSGGDEQYF
TRBD1,TRBV10-3,TRBJ2-7,NA,14,TGTGCCATTAGTGGCGGACAGGTGACCTACGAGCAGTACTTC,CAISGGQVTYEQYF
NA,TRBV2,TRBJ1-2,NA,16,TGTGCCAGCAGCCCCGGGCAGGGGACCTCTTCGTATGGCTACACCTTC,CASSPGQGTSSYGYTF
NA,TRBV29-1,TRBJ1-4,few,13,TGCAGCGCCCGAATGGGGGCTGGGGAAAAACTGTTTTTT,CSARMGAGEKLFF
TRBD2,TRBV7-2,TRBJ2-3,NA,15,TGTGCCAGCAGTCCCCAGCGGGGGGAGGGGGATACGCAGTATTTT,CASSPQRGEGDTQYF
NA,TRBV6-2/TRBV6-3,TRBJ2-7,once,13,TGTGCCAGCAGTCCCCCGATCCCATACGAGCAGTACTTC,CASSPPIPYEQYF
NA,TRBV30,TRBJ2-7,NA,12,TGTGCCAGCCGCCTAGCATTCGACGAGCAGTACTTC,CASRLAFDEQYF
NA,TRBV25-1,TRBJ1-4,NA,11,TGTGCCAGCTCTGATGACGAAAAACTGTTTTTT,CASSDDEKLFF
TRBD1,TRBV11-2,TRBJ2-1,NA,16,TGTGCCAGCAGCCCCCGGGACAGGGGGCCGGGCAATGAGCAGTTCTTC,CASSPRDRGPGNEQFF
TRBD1,TRBV20-1,TRBJ1-1,NA,14,TGCAGTGCTCCCGCTCGCAGGGGGGACACTGAAGCTTTCTTT,CSAPARRGDTEAFF
NA,TRBV13,TRBJ2-5,NA,13,TGTGCCAGCAGCTTAGGGAAGACACCGTCCCAGTACTTC,CASSLGKTPSQYF
NA,TRBV14,TRBJ1-1,few,14,TGTGCCAGCAGCCCACAGGGAGGGGGGCCTGAAGCTTTCTTT,CASSPQGGGPEAFF
NA,TRBV7-9,TRBJ2-4,NA,13,TGTGCCAGCAGCTGGTCCACCAAAAACACTCAGTACTTC,CASSWSTKNTQYF